Following are 16 T cell receptor beta chains from one sample sequenced in a study of shared clonotypes between healthy human individuals. This table comes from immunoSEQ multiplex PCR, and its TCRdb copy is limited to in-frame clones, with some not included. The repertoire includes some 630,000 clones, 72% of them detected once, and approximately 1.8% sits in the top ten. The material sequenced was memory CD4+ T cells sorted from blood. Subset in this sample: CD45RA-negative fraction. The receptors here all came from a woman in her 30s in good health.

This chain links TRBV14 with TRBJ2-3; TRBD2 might be the D (5 bases). Trimming removed 2 bases at V and 6 bases at J, with 18 bases between. The germline V gene has CDR1 SGHDN and CDR2 FVKESK. CDR3 length equals 16 residues. The chain's CDR3 is CASSQTLAQPGDTQYF. The CDR3 DNA sequence: TGTGCCAGCAGCCAAACTCTAGCTCAGCCGGGGGATACGCAGTATTTT.

The chain carries TRBV18 and TRBJ2-1, with D unclear. Germline V gene data show CDR1 as KGHSH and CDR2 as LQKENI. The germline V and J ends were trimmed by 4 bases and 4 bases, with 14 bases remaining between them. The CDR3 consists of 15 residues. CDR3 nucleotide sequence: TGTGCCAGCTCACACAACGATGCCGGTTACAATGAGCAGTTCTTC. Translating it yields CASSHNDAGYNEQFF.

This sequence joins TRBV19 and TRBJ1-2, with 10 bases lining up with TRBD1. Germline V lookup: CDR1 LNHDA, CDR2 SQIVND (reference sequence). CDR3 size: 14 residues. After removal of 4 bases from V and 7 bases from J, the junction contained 6 bases not matched to a gene. CDR3 sequence (DNA): TGTGCCAGTAGTACGTTTGGGACAGGGGTTGGCTACACCTTC. Protein: CASSTFGTGVGYTF.

J is TRBJ2-7 and V is TRBV6-5, with TRBD2 matching 7 bases. J was trimmed by 0 bases and V by 0 bases; bases with no gene match: 5. CDR3 length equals 16 residues. CDR1 and CDR2 from the germline V gene are MNHEY and SVGAGI. In nucleotides, the CDR3 is TGTGCCAGCAGTTACTCGAGTCTAGCGGACTCCTACGAGCAGTACTTC. Protein product: CASSYSSLADSYEQYF.

The chain carries TRBV29-1 and TRBJ2-3; D ambiguous. Looked up from germline, CDR1 is SQVTM and CDR2 is ANQGSEA. The V and J ends lost 7 bases and 1 base respectively, with 18 bases between them. The length of the CDR3 is 15 residues. Here the CDR3 DNA reads TGCAGCGCATGGATCCCTCAATATGGCACAGATACGCAGTATTTT. Translating gives CSAWIPQYGTDTQYF.

This rearrangement joins TRBV2 to TRBJ2-1, with 14 bases fitting TRBD2. V trimming: 4 bases; J trimming: 8 bases; junction bases outside the gene matches: 7. CDR3 size: 16 residues. CDR1 is SNHLY and CDR2 is FYNNEI in the germline V gene. The DNA for the CDR3 is TGTGCCAGCAGTGGGACTAGCGGGAGGTTCATGTATGAGCAGTTCTTC. This codes for CASSGTSGRFMYEQFF.

The chain has TRBV25-1 and TRBJ2-7; D possibly uses TRBD1 or TRBD2 (5 bases each). The CDR3 is made up of 15 amino acids. Germline V CDR1 and CDR2: MGHDK, SYGVNS. V was shortened by 3 bases and J by 4 bases, with 16 bases between the two germline ends. The CDR3 sequence: CASSEKGRAAYEQYF. CDR3 nucleotide sequence: TGTGCCAGCAGTGAGAAGGGGCGGGCAGCATACGAGCAGTACTTC.

The chain joins TRBV28 to TRBJ2-1; D is possibly TRBD1 (6 bases). Germline CDR1 MDHEN, CDR2 SYDVKM. Deletions cut 5 bases from V and 8 bases from J, with 28 bases between. The CDR3 has 18 residues. The CDR3 nucleotides are TGTGCCAGCAGTACCCAATACCCTCTTGGACAGCTAATCCATGAGCAGTTCTTC. It specifies CASSTQYPLGQLIHEQFF.

The chain recombines TRBV7-6 with TRBJ2-5; D possibly corresponds to TRBD2 (6 bases). The end of the DNA fits TRBJ2-7 better, so the J call may be wrong. This CDR3 is 15 amino acids long. The germline V gene has CDR1 SGHVS and CDR2 FNYEAQ. This CDR3 reads CASSLEAGPRIEQYF. CDR3 in DNA: TGTGCCAGCAGCTTAGAGGCGGGGCCGAGGATCGAGCAGTACTTC.

There are a few counts of this clone. V is TRBV5-4 and J is TRBJ1-2; 7 bases map to TRBD1. Germline-derived CDR1 and CDR2 are SGHNT and YYREEE (reference sequence). CDR3 length: 14 residues. The J segment lost 5 bases and the V segment lost 4 bases, leaving 8 bases of the junction unmatched. CDR3 residues: CASSTQGIAYGYTF. The CDR3 DNA follows: TGTGCCAGCAGCACACAGGGGATCGCATATGGCTACACCTTC.

This chain connects TRBV5-1 to TRBJ2-7; no reliable D call. In germline, CDR1 is SGHRS, CDR2 YFSETQ. V was clipped by 6 bases and J by 3 bases, with 19 bases between them. CDR3 size: 15 residues. The CDR3, as DNA: TGCGCCAGCACCCCTGGCCCGTTGGGATTCTACGAGCAGTACTTC. As protein: CASTPGPLGFYEQYF.

The gene calls are TRBV13 and TRBJ2-6, with unresolved D. V lost 6 bases to trimming and J lost 0 bases, with 18 bases between them. The CDR3 extends over 18 amino acids. Per germline, CDR1 PRHDT and CDR2 FYEKMQ (reference sequence). CDR3 DNA: TGTGCCAGCAGTTCCCCGGGTAGCTGGAGCTCTGGGGCCAACGTCCTGACTTTC. This gives the protein CASSSPGSWSSGANVLTF.

DNA of the CDR3: TGCGCCAGCAAGCTCAGGGCGCTGACTGCGGAAAAACTGTTTTTT. Residues: CASKLRALTAEKLFF. V is TRBV4-1 and J is TRBJ1-4, with D possibly being TRBD1 (5 bases). Trimming took off 7 bases at V and 8 bases at J, with 20 bases between the two ends. CDR3 length: 15 amino acids. Germline-derived CDR1 and CDR2 are MGHRA and YSYEKL.

The J gene is TRBJ1-1, the V gene TRBV19, with D tentatively TRBD1 (5 bases). The V end was cut by 7 bases, the J end by 8 bases, with 23 bases between. The germline CDR1 and CDR2 sequences are LNHDA and SQIVND (reference sequence). The CDR3 spans 15 residues. The CDR3 region is CASTSMGTRAAEAFF. The CDR3 DNA follows: TGTGCCAGTACCAGTATGGGAACCAGGGCCGCGGAAGCTTTCTTT.

This sequence joins TRBV9 and TRBJ2-7; D is perhaps TRBD2 (6 bases). This CDR3 is 15 amino acids long. Looked up from germline, CDR1 is SGDLS and CDR2 is YYNGEE. Trimming took 2 bases from V and 0 from J, leaving 12 bases between them. CDR3 sequence (DNA): TGTGCCAGCAGCGTCGGACCGGACTACTCCTACGAGCAGTACTTC. Protein: CASSVGPDYSYEQYF.

This clone was detected a few times. V usage is TRBV11-2 and J usage is TRBJ1-2; TRBD1 matches 9 bases. Trimming at V came to 2 bases and at J to 6 bases, leaving 7 bases not matched to a gene. Germline-derived CDR1 and CDR2 are SGHAT and FQNNGV. This CDR3 spans 15 amino acids. The CDR3 reads CASSLRAGTGNGYTF. As DNA, the CDR3 is TGTGCCAGCAGCTTACGAGCCGGGACAGGGAATGGCTACACCTTC.